The 30 T cell receptor beta chains presented below share a single source sample, sequenced in a study of PD-L1 blockade in urothelial cancer. The method was immunoSEQ multiplex PCR; TCRdb's version includes in-frame clones alone and lacks a portion of them. The table includes tens of thousands of clones, around 90% detected once. The source material was PBMCs, sampled around atezolizumab (anti-PD-L1) treatment. The receptor set was obtained from a man between 60 and 70 years old with urothelial cancer.

The chain has TRBV7-9 and TRBJ1-1; 8 bases are a match to TRBD1. The J segment lost 2 bases and the V segment lost 3 bases, leaving 2 bases of the junction unmatched. Germline V lookup: CDR1 SEHNR, CDR2 FQNEAQ (reference sequence). The CDR3 is 14 amino acids. Here the CDR3 reads CASSFQGANTEAFF. DNA for the CDR3: TGTGCCAGCAGCTTTCAGGGGGCCAACACTGAAGCTTTCTTT.

The chain employs TRBV11-2 and TRBJ1-2; D gene unclear. The V end was cut by 6 bases, the J end by 2 bases, with 13 bases between. The CDR3 has 14 residues. Germline V lookup: CDR1 SGHAT, CDR2 FQNNGV. The CDR3 region has the DNA TGTGCCAGCAGGCCCTTCCGAGCGAACTATGGCTACACCTTC. It specifies CASRPFRANYGYTF.

The chain carries TRBV6-1 and TRBJ1-4; TRBD1 agrees at 7 bases. The CDR3 covers 14 residues. J was trimmed by 0 bases and V by 6 bases; bases with no gene match: 1. Germline CDR1 reads MNHNS; CDR2 reads SASEGT. In DNA form, the CDR3 reads TGTGCCAGCAGGGACAGGCCAACTAATGAAAAACTGTTTTTT. It codes for CASRDRPTNEKLFF.

V usage is TRBV7-9 and J usage is TRBJ2-1, with TRBD2 matching over 14 bases. The CDR3 has 17 residues. Germline V gene sequence: CDR1 SEHNR, CDR2 FQNEAQ (reference sequence). Losses at the gene ends were 5 bases for V and 6 bases for J; bases not matched to a gene: 9. This CDR3 reads CASSRLAGGTSFNEQFF. The CDR3 DNA is TGTGCCAGCAGCAGACTAGCGGGGGGGACAAGTTTCAATGAGCAGTTCTTC.

CDR3 protein: CASSSRAGGFTVHTGELFF. CDR3 in DNA: TGCGCCAGCAGCTCAAGGGCAGGGGGGTTTACCGTTCACACCGGGGAGCTGTTTTTT. V and J are TRBV4-1 and TRBJ2-2, with a weak D call TRBD1 (7 bases). V shed 5 bases and J shed 3 bases, with 25 bases lying between them. CDR1 and CDR2 (germline): MGHRA, YSYEKL. This CDR3 region has 19 residues.

This chain connects TRBV7-3 to TRBJ1-1, with a possible D match to TRBD1 (6 bases). The CDR3 sequence is 17 residues long. CDR1 SGHTA and CDR2 FQGTGA come from the germline V gene. V was clipped by 1 base and J by 4 bases, with 19 bases between them. The CDR3 DNA reads TGTGCCAGCAGCTTAAGGTCTGTTTCAGGGGTTGTCACTGAAGCTTTCTTT. Translating it yields CASSLRSVSGVVTEAFF.

This rearrangement joins TRBV5-1 to TRBJ1-6; D is ambiguous. The CDR3 covers 15 residues. Trimming shortened V by 0 bases and J by 8 bases, and 12 bases separated the two germline ends. Per the germline V gene, CDR1 is SGHRS and CDR2 is YFSETQ. The CDR3 nucleotides read TGCGCCAGCAGCTTGGGAACAGCTGAGTATTCACCCCTCCACTTT. It translates to CASSLGTAEYSPLHF. The variable domain in full, completed from reference TRBV5-1 and TRBJ1-6, reads KAGVTQTPRYLIKTRGQQVTLSCSPISGHRSVSWYQQTPGQGLQFLFEYFSETQRNKGNFPGRFSGRQFSNSRSEMNVSTLELGDSALYLCASSLGTAEYSPLHFGNGTRLTVT.

This chain links TRBV5-6 with TRBJ2-1, with D perhaps matching TRBD2 (6 bases). Germline-derived CDR1 and CDR2 are SGHDT and YYEEEE. The CDR3 runs to 13 residues. Between the trimmed V and J ends, which lost 4 bases and 12 bases, there was a span of 17 bases. This chain's CDR3 is CASSPGGYTGQFF. CDR3 in DNA: TGTGCCAGCAGCCCCGGGGGATATACTGGGCAGTTCTTC.

The rearrangement links TRBV4-2 to TRBJ1-1; 12 bases match TRBD1. CDR1 and CDR2 (germline): LGHNA, YNFKEQ. With 4 bases clipped from V and 11 bases from J, the junction kept 11 bases outside the gene matches. The CDR3 loop spans 15 amino acids. CDR3 residues: CASSPVGTGGAEAFF. DNA of the CDR3: TGTGCCAGCAGCCCCGTGGGGACAGGGGGCGCGGAGGCTTTCTTT.

The chain employs TRBV5-1 and TRBJ1-4; D gene unclear. The V and J ends lost 0 bases and 3 bases respectively, with 9 bases between them. Germline CDR1 reads SGHRS; CDR2 reads YFSETQ. CDR3 length equals 15 residues. CDR3 nucleotide sequence: TGCGCCAGCAGCTTGGATTTCAGGTCTAATGAAAAACTGTTTTTT. This codes for CASSLDFRSNEKLFF. Combining the CDR3 with reference TRBV5-1 and TRBJ1-4 gives the whole variable domain KAGVTQTPRYLIKTRGQQVTLSCSPISGHRSVSWYQQTPGQGLQFLFEYFSETQRNKGNFPGRFSGRQFSNSRSEMNVSTLELGDSALYLCASSLDFRSNEKLFFGSGTQLSVL.

This chain joins TRBV5-7 and TRBJ2-7; 7 nucleotides align to TRBD2. TRBV5-7 carries the ORF label, with uncertain function. The CDR3 consists of 15 residues. V shed 3 bases and J 4 bases; nucleotides not matched to a gene: 10. The CDR3 nucleotides read TGTGCCAGCAGCTACTGGATAGCGGGTAAGTACGAGCAGTACTTC. This sequence encodes CASSYWIAGKYEQYF.

V gene TRBV2 combines with J gene TRBJ2-7; 7 bases match TRBD1. Per the germline V gene, CDR1 is SNHLY and CDR2 is FYNNEI. J gave up 3 bases and V 5 bases, and 4 bases lay outside the gene matches. The CDR3 spans 13 residues. DNA of the CDR3: TGTGCCAGCAGTCGACAGGGTCTCTACGAGCAGTACTTC. Its protein product is CASSRQGLYEQYF.

This chain joins TRBV15 and TRBJ1-5; 8 bases are shared with TRBD1. CDR3 length: 14 residues. Germline CDR1 reads LNHNV; CDR2 reads YYDKDF (reference sequence). The J segment lost 5 bases and the V segment lost 4 bases, leaving 4 bases of the junction unmatched. The CDR3 here is CATSTPGGHQPQHF. The CDR3 DNA is TGTGCCACCAGCACCCCAGGGGGCCATCAGCCCCAGCATTTT.

The genes are TRBV2 and TRBJ1-5, with 12 positions matching TRBD1. This CDR3 is 15 amino acids long. Per germline, CDR1 SNHLY and CDR2 FYNNEI. J was trimmed by 6 bases and V by 7 bases; bases with no gene match: 7. The CDR3 sequence: CASTPGQGAGQPQHF. The CDR3 DNA sequence: TGTGCCAGCACCCCGGGACAGGGGGCGGGTCAGCCCCAGCATTTT.

This clone was observed a single time. The CDR3 loop is CASSPKGGALGPNYGYTF. The CDR3 region has the DNA TGTGCCAGCTCACCTAAGGGGGGGGCTTTAGGCCCCAACTATGGCTACACCTTC. V usage is TRBV18 and J usage is TRBJ1-2; D might be TRBD1 (6 bases). V was shortened by 3 bases and J by 2 bases, with 22 bases between the two germline ends. Germline CDR1 reads KGHSH; CDR2 reads LQKENI. The CDR3 is made up of 18 amino acids.

This chain links TRBV6-6 with TRBJ2-7; 8 bases agree with TRBD1. Trimming took 6 bases from V and 4 from J; bases not matched to a gene: 8. The CDR3 totals 14 residues. Germline-derived CDR1 and CDR2 are MNHNY and SVGAGI (reference sequence). The CDR3 loop is CASSTGQGTYEQYF. The CDR3 region has the DNA TGTGCCAGCAGCACTGGACAGGGTACTTACGAGCAGTACTTC.

The rearrangement uses TRBV11-1 and TRBJ2-7, with 10 bases lining up with TRBD2. With V trimmed by 2 bases and J by 0 bases, 1 base remained unmatched. The CDR3 runs to 15 residues. Germline loops: CDR1 SGHAT, CDR2 FQDESV (reference sequence). The CDR3 region has the DNA TGTGCCAGCAGCTTAAGCGGGGGGGCCTCCTACGAGCAGTACTTC. Amino acid sequence: CASSLSGGASYEQYF.

The chain carries TRBV2 and TRBJ1-5, with D possibly TRBD1 on 6 matching bases. The length of the CDR3 is 16 residues. Germline V lookup: CDR1 SNHLY, CDR2 FYNNEI. V was trimmed by 2 bases and J by 1 base, leaving 12 bases between them. The CDR3 region is CASSEYLGASNQPQHF. CDR3 coding DNA: TGTGCCAGCAGTGAATACTTGGGGGCGAGCAATCAGCCCCAGCATTTT.

The V gene is TRBV2, the J gene TRBJ1-2, with D possibly TRBD1 on 5 matching bases. Germline-derived CDR1 and CDR2 are SNHLY and FYNNEI. The CDR3 contains 13 residues. Trimming removed 5 bases from V and 0 bases from J, with 7 bases in between. The chain's CDR3 is CASSLTANYGYTF. The CDR3 DNA follows: TGTGCCAGCAGTCTGACAGCTAACTATGGCTACACCTTC.

This clone was found once. The chain couples TRBV5-8 to TRBJ2-7; perhaps TRBD2 as D (6 bases). The germline V gene has CDR1 SGHTS and CDR2 YDEGEE. V lost 5 bases and J 3 bases, leaving 15 bases between the germline ends. The length of the CDR3 is 14 residues. The CDR3 DNA reads TGTGCCAGCAGGAAAACGGGACTCGTCTACGAGCAGTACTTC. Translating it yields CASRKTGLVYEQYF. Full variable domain (rest looked up from reference TRBV5-8 and TRBJ2-7): EAGVTQSPTHLIKTRGQQATLRCSPISGHTSVYWYQQALGLGLQFLLWYDEGEERNRGNFPPRFSGRQFPNYSSELNVNALELEDSALYLCASRKTGLVYEQYFGPGTRLTVT.

The rearrangement uses TRBV18 and TRBJ2-7; 7 bases are shared with TRBD2. This CDR3 contains 17 residues. Looked up from germline, CDR1 is KGHSH and CDR2 is LQKENI. Losses at the gene ends were 5 bases for V and 4 bases for J; bases not matched to a gene: 17. The CDR3 nucleotides read TGTGCCAGCTCATCCGACCGAGCGGGAAGGACTATGTACGAGCAGTACTTC. Protein: CASSSDRAGRTMYEQYF. The entire variable domain, with the rest obtained from reference TRBV18 and TRBJ2-7, is as follows: NAGVMQNPRHLVRRRGQEARLRCSPMKGHSHVYWYRQLPEEGLKFMVYLQKENIIDESGMPKERFSAEFPKEGPSILRIQQVVRGDSAAYFCASSSDRAGRTMYEQYFGPGTRLTVT.

The chain couples TRBV6-1 to TRBJ2-7, with D maybe TRBD2 (5 bases). The CDR3 consists of 13 residues. Germline CDR1 and CDR2: MNHNS and SASEGT. V gave up 6 bases and J gave up 6 bases, with 15 bases separating them. The CDR3 DNA sequence: TGTGCCAGCAGAAAGGAGGTATCGCGCGAGCAGTACTTC. Translated: CASRKEVSREQYF.

The V call is TRBV28, the J call TRBJ2-7, with D possibly being TRBD2 (5 bases). This CDR3 is built from 13 residues. Trimming removed 2 bases at V and 7 bases at J, with 12 bases between. The germline CDR1 and CDR2 sequences are MDHEN and SYDVKM. CDR3: CASSLPGPGEQYF. The CDR3 nucleotides read TGTGCCAGCAGTTTACCAGGTCCGGGGGAGCAGTACTTC.

J is TRBJ2-1 and V is TRBV5-4, with 9 bases matching TRBD2. The CDR3 runs to 16 residues. Trimming at V came to 6 bases and at J to 8 bases, leaving 15 bases not matched to a gene. Germline assignment: CDR1 SGHNT and CDR2 YYREEE (reference sequence). The chain's CDR3 is CASTTSGSLRIDEQFF. The DNA for the CDR3 is TGTGCCAGCACCACTAGCGGGTCCCTTCGGATCGATGAGCAGTTCTTC.

This sequence joins TRBV4-2 and TRBJ1-4; 8 bases are a match to TRBD1. There are 15 residues in the CDR3. V gave up 2 bases and J gave up 5 bases; unmatched junction bases: 4. Germline V gene lookup returns CDR1 LGHNA and CDR2 YNFKEQ. The DNA of the CDR3 is TGTGCCAGCAGCCAACCGGACAGGGTGAATGAAAAACTGTTTTTT. It translates to CASSQPDRVNEKLFF.

V is TRBV5-1 and J is TRBJ1-4; tentatively, D is TRBD1 (6 bases). V lost 0 bases, J lost 2 bases, and 17 bases lay in between. CDR3 size: 18 residues. Per germline, CDR1 SGHRS and CDR2 YFSETQ. The CDR3 region is CASSLAASGGGTNEKLFF. The CDR3 DNA follows: TGCGCCAGCAGCTTGGCCGCCTCGGGGGGCGGTACTAATGAAAAACTGTTTTTT.

The chain couples TRBV6-1 to TRBJ2-3, with a tentative D call TRBD1 (6 bases). Germline lookup yields CDR1 MNHNS and CDR2 SASEGT. The CDR3 is 14 residues long. V lost 0 bases to trimming and J lost 9 bases, with 13 bases between them. CDR3 amino acids: CASSEARGQTTQYF. The CDR3 DNA follows: TGTGCCAGCAGTGAAGCGCGCGGACAGACCACGCAGTATTTT.

In its sample, this clone was seen a few times. The chain is built from TRBV18 and TRBJ1-1; 8 nucleotides match TRBD1. CDR3 length: 14 amino acids. CDR1 KGHSH and CDR2 LQKENI come from the germline V gene. V lost 8 bases, J lost 1 base, and 6 bases stayed unmatched. DNA of the CDR3: TGTGCCAGCAACTATGGACAGGGGAACACTGAAGCTTTCTTT. It is translated as CASNYGQGNTEAFF.

The chain recombines TRBV5-1 with TRBJ2-5, with 8 nucleotides matching TRBD2. The CDR3 extends over 16 amino acids. Trimming at V came to 3 bases and at J to 4 bases, leaving 11 bases not matched to a gene. Germline V gene data show CDR1 as SGHRS and CDR2 as YFSETQ. The CDR3 here is CASSSLGGGPRETQYF. The CDR3 DNA reads TGCGCCAGCAGCTCCCTCGGGGGGGGGCCCCGAGAGACCCAGTACTTC.

The chain is built from TRBV5-1 and TRBJ2-3; a weak D match, TRBD2 (5 bases). The germline V gene encodes CDR1 SGHRS and CDR2 YFSETQ. The CDR3 runs 13 residues. Deletions cut 0 bases from V and 5 bases from J, with 7 bases between. Written as DNA, the CDR3 is TGCGCCAGCAGCTTGGCCCGGGGAGATACGCAGTATTTT. It translates to CASSLARGDTQYF.